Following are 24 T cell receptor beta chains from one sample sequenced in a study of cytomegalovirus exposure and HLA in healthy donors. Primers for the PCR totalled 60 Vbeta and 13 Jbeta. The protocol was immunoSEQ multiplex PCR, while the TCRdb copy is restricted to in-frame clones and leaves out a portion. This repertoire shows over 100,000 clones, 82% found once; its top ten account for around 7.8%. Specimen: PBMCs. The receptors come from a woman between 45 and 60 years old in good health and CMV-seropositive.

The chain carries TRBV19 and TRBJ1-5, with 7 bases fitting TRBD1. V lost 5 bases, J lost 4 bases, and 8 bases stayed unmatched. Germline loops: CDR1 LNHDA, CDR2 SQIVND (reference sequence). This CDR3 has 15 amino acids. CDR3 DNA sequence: TGTGCCAGTAGTTTCGGGACAGCACAGAATCAGCCCCAGCATTTT. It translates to CASSFGTAQNQPQHF. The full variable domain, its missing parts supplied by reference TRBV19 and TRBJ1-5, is DGGITQSPKYLFRKEGQNVTLSCEQNLNHDAMYWYRQDPGQGLRLIYYSQIVNDFQKGDIAEGYSVSREKKESFPLTVTSAQKNPTAFYLCASSFGTAQNQPQHFGDGTRLSIL.

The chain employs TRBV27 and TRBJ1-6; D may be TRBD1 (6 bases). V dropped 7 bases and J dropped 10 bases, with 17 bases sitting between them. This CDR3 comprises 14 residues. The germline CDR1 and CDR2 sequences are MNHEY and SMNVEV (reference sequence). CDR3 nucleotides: TGTGCCAGCACCTTTGGGGGGGCTACCTCACCCCTCCACTTT. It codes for CASTFGGATSPLHF.

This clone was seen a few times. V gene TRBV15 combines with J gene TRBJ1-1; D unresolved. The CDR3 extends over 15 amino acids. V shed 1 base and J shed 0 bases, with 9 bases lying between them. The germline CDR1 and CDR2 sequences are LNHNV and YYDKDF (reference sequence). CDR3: CATSRGRPLNTEAFF. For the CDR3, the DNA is TGTGCCACCAGCAGAGGCAGGCCCCTGAACACTGAAGCTTTCTTT.

The CDR3 DNA reads TGTGCCAGCAGCCTCGACAGGGTTACGACCGGGGAGCTGTTTTTT. Amino acids: CASSLDRVTTGELFF. The V call is TRBV6-5, the J call TRBJ2-2; 7 nucleotides line up with TRBD1. CDR3 length: 15 amino acids. The ends lost 6 bases at V and 5 bases at J; junction bases unmatched: 9. Germline assignment: CDR1 MNHEY and CDR2 SVGAGI.

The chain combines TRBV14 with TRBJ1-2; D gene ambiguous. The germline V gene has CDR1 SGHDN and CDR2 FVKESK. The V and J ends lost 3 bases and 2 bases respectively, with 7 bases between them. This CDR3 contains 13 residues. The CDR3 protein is CASSQGANYGYTF. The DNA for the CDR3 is TGTGCCAGCAGCCAGGGAGCCAACTATGGCTACACCTTC.

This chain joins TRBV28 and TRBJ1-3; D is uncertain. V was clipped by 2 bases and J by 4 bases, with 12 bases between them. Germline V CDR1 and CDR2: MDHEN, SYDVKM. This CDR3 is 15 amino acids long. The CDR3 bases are TGTGCCAGCAGTTTAGCGGGGTTTTCGGGAAACACCATATATTTT. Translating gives CASSLAGFSGNTIYF.

CDR3 nucleotides: TGTGCCAGCAGTGGACAGGGGGCGAGAAATCAGCCCCAGCATTTT. Amino acids: CASSGQGARNQPQHF. The chain combines TRBV2 with TRBJ1-5, with 10 bases identical to TRBD1. The CDR3 is 15 residues long. With 4 bases clipped from V and 4 bases from J, the junction kept 4 bases outside the gene matches. The V gene's germline CDR1 is SNHLY and CDR2 FYNNEI.

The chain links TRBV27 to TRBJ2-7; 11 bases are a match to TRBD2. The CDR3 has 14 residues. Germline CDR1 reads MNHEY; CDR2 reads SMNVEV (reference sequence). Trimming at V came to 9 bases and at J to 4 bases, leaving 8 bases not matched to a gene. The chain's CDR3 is CASSLAGGIYEQYF. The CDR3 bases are TGTGCCAGTAGCCTAGCGGGAGGTATTTACGAGCAGTACTTC.

The CDR3 sequence: CASSPDRGSDTQYF. The CDR3 DNA reads as TGCGCCAGCAGTCCGGACAGGGGGTCAGATACGCAGTATTTT. The V call is TRBV10-1, the J call TRBJ2-3; TRBD1 matches at 10 bases. Trimming took 5 bases from V and 4 from J; bases not matched to a gene: 3. CDR3 size: 14 residues. Germline CDR1 reads WNHNN; CDR2 reads SYGVQD (reference sequence).

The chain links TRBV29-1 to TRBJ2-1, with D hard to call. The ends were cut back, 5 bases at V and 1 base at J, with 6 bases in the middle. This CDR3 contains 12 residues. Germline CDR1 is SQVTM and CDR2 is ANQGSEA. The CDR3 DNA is TGCAGCGTTCATGAGTCCTACAATGAGCAGTTCTTC. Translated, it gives CSVHESYNEQFF.

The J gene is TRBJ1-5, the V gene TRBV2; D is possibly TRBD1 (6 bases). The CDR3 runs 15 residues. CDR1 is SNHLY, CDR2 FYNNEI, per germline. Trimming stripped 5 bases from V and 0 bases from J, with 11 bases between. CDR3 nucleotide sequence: TGTGCCAGCAGTATCAGGGGATATAGCAATCAGCCCCAGCATTTT. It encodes CASSIRGYSNQPQHF.

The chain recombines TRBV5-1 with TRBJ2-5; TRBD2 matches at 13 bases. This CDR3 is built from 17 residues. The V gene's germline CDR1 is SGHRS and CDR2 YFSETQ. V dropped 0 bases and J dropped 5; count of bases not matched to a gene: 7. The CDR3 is CASSLVPPGLAGETQYF. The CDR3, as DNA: TGCGCCAGCAGCTTGGTTCCTCCGGGACTAGCGGGGGAGACCCAGTACTTC. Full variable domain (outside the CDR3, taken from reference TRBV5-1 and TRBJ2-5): KAGVTQTPRYLIKTRGQQVTLSCSPISGHRSVSWYQQTPGQGLQFLFEYFSETQRNKGNFPGRFSGRQFSNSRSEMNVSTLELGDSALYLCASSLVPPGLAGETQYFGPGTRLLVL.

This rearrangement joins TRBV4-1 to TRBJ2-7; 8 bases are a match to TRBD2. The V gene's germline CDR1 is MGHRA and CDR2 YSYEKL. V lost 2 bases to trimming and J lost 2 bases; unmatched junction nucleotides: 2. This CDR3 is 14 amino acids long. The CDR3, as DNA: TGCGCCAGCAGCCAACGGGGGGGGCCCTACGAGCAGTACTTC. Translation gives CASSQRGGPYEQYF.

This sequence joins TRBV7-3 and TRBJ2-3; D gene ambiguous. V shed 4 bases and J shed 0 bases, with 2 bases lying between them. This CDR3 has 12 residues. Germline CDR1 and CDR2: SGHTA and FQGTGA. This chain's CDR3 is CASSSSTDTQYF. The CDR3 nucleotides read TGTGCCAGCAGCTCGAGCACAGATACGCAGTATTTT.

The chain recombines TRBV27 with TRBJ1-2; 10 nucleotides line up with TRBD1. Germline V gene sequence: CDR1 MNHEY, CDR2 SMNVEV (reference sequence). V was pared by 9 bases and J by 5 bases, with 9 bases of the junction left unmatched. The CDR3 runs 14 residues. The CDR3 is CASWDRGDLYGYTF. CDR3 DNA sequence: TGTGCCAGTTGGGACAGGGGCGATTTGTATGGCTACACCTTC.

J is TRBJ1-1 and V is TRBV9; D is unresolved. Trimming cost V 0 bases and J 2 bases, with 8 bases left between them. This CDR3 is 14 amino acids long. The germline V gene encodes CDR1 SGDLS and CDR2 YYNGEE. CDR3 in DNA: TGTGCCAGCAGCGTAGGGGCAGATAACACTGAAGCTTTCTTT. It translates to CASSVGADNTEAFF.

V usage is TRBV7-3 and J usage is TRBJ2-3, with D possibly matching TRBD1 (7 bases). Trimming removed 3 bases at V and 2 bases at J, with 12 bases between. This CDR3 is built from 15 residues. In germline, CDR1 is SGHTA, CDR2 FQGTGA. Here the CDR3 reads CASSFRGDSTDTQYF. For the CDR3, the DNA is TGTGCCAGCAGCTTCAGGGGGGACTCCACAGATACGCAGTATTTT.

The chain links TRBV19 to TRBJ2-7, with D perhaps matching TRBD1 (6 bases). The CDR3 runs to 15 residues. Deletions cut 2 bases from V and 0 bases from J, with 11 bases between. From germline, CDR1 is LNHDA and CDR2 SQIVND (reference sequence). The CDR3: CASSIKRDNSYEQYF. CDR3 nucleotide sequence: TGTGCCAGTAGTATAAAAAGGGACAACTCCTACGAGCAGTACTTC. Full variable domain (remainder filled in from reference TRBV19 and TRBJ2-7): DGGITQSPKYLFRKEGQNVTLSCEQNLNHDAMYWYRQDPGQGLRLIYYSQIVNDFQKGDIAEGYSVSREKKESFPLTVTSAQKNPTAFYLCASSIKRDNSYEQYFGPGTRLTVT.

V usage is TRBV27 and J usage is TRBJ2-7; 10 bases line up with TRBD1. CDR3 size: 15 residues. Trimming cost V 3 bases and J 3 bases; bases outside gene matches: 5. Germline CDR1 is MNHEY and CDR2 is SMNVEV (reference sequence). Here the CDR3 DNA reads TGTGCCAGCAGTTTTAGGGGACAGGGGCTCTACGAGCAGTACTTC. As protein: CASSFRGQGLYEQYF.

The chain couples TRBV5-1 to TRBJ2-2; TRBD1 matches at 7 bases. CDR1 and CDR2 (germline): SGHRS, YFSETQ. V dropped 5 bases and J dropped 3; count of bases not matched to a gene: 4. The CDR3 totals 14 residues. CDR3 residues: CASRRDSYTGELFF. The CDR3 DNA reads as TGCGCCAGCAGACGGGACAGTTACACCGGGGAGCTGTTTTTT.

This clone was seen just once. The CDR3 DNA reads as TGCAGCGTTACGAGTTCGGCAGGGGCCTACGAGCAGTACTTC. Protein: CSVTSSAGAYEQYF. The chain combines TRBV29-1 with TRBJ2-7; D may be TRBD1 (6 bases). The CDR3 totals 14 residues. CDR1 and CDR2 (germline): SQVTM, ANQGSEA. Trimming stripped 5 bases from V and 2 bases from J, with 16 bases between.

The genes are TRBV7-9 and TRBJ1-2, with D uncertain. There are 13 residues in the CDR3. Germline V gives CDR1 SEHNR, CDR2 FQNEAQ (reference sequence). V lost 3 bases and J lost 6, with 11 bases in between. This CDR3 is CASSLGSGDGYTF. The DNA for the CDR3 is TGTGCCAGCAGCTTGGGGTCGGGAGATGGCTACACCTTC.

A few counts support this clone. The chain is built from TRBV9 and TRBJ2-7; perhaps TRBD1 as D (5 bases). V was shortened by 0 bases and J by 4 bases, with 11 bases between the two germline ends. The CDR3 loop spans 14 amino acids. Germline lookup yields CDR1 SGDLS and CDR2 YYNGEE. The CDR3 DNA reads TGTGCCAGCAGCGTAGCGGACACACGGTACGAGCAGTACTTC. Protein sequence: CASSVADTRYEQYF.

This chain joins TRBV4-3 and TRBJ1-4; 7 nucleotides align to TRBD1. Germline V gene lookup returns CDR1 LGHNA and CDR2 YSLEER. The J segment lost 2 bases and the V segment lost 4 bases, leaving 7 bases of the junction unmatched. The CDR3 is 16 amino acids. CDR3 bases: TGCGCCAGCAGCCCCACGACAGGGACCACTAATGAAAAACTGTTTTTT. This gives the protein CASSPTTGTTNEKLFF.